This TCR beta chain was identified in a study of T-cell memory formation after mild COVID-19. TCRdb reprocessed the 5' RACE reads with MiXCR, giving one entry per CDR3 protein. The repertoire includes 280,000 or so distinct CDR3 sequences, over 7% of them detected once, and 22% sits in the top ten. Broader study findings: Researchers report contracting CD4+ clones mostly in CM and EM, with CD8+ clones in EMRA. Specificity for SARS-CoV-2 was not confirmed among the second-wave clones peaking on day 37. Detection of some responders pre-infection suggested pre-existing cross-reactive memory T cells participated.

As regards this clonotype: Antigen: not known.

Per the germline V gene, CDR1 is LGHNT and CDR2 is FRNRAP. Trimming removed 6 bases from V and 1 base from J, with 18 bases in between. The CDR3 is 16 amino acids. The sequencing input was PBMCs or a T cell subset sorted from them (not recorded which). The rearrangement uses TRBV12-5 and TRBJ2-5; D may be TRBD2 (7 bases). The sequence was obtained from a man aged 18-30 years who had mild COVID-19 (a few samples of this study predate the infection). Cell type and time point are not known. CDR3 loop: CASGPAEGGAQETQYF. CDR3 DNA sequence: TGTGCTAGTGGCCCAGCTGAAGGGGGGGCCCAAGAGACCCAGTACTTC. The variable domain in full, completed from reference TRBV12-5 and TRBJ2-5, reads DARVTQTPRHKVTEMGQEVTMRCQPILGHNTVFWYRQTMMQGLELLAYFRNRAPLDDSGMPKDRFSAEMPDATLATLKIQPSEPRDSAVYFCASGPAEGGAQETQYFGPGTRLLVL.